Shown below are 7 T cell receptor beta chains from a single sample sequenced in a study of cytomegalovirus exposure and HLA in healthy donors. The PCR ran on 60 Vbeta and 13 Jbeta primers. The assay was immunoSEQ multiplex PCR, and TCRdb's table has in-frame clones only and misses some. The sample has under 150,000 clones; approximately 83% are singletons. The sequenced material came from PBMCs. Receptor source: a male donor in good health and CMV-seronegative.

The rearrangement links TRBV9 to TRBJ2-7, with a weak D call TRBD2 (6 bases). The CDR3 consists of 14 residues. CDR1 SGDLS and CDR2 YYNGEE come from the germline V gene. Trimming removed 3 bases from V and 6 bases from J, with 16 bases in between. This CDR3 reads CASSAGSRPREQYF. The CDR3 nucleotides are TGTGCCAGCAGCGCCGGGAGCCGGCCTCGCGAGCAGTACTTC.

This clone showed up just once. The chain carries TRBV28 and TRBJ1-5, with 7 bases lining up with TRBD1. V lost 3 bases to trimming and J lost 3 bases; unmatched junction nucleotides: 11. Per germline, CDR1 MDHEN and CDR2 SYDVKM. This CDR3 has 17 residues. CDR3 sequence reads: CASSLVTGSLSNQPQHF. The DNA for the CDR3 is TGTGCCAGCAGTTTGGTGACAGGGTCCCTTTCCAATCAGCCCCAGCATTTT.

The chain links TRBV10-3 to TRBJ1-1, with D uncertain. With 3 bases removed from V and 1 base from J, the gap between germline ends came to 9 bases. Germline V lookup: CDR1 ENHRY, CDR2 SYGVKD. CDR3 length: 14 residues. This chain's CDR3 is CAISDPTANTEAFF. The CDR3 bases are TGTGCCATCAGTGATCCCACAGCGAACACTGAAGCTTTCTTT.

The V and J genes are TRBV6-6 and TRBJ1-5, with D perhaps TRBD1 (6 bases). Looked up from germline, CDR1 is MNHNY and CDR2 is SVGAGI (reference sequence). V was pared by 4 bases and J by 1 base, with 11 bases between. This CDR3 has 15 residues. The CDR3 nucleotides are TGTGCCAGCAGTTTCCAGGGGCCGAGCAATCAGCCCCAGCATTTT. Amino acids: CASSFQGPSNQPQHF.

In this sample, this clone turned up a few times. This CDR3 reads CASSSPGQGESPLHF. The CDR3 nucleotides are TGTGCCAGCAGTTCTCCGGGACAGGGCGAGTCACCCCTCCACTTT. J is TRBJ1-6 and V is TRBV5-6; 9 nucleotides align to TRBD1. CDR3 length equals 15 residues. CDR1 and CDR2 from the germline V gene are SGHDT and YYEEEE. After removal of 5 bases from V and 10 bases from J, the junction contained 10 bases not matched to a gene.

CDR3 DNA sequence: TGTGCCAGCAGTTTGGGGCTTCTTTCCCAGCCCCAGCATTTT. It codes for CASSLGLLSQPQHF. The chain couples TRBV27 to TRBJ1-5; possible D gene TRBD1, 5 bases. The CDR3 runs to 14 residues. Trimming cost V 3 bases and J 7 bases, with 13 bases left between them. Germline CDR1 reads MNHEY; CDR2 reads SMNVEV (reference sequence).

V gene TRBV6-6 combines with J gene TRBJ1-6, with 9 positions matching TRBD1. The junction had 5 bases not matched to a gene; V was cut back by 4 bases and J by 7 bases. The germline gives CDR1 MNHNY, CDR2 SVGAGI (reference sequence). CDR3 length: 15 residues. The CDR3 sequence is CASSWGQGANSPLHF. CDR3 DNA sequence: TGTGCCAGCAGTTGGGGACAGGGCGCAAATTCACCCCTCCACTTT.